Listed below are T cell receptor beta chains from one sample, sequenced in a study of OX40 agonist ivuxolimab in advanced cancers. TCRdb's copy holds only in-frame clones and misses some; the assay was immunoSEQ multiplex PCR. The sample lists approximately 69,000 clones, approximately 86% occurring once. The sequencing here drew on CD4+ or CD8+ T cells sorted from blood, taken in a trial of the OX40 agonist ivuxolimab. The receptor source for this set is an adult with an advanced solid tumor such as melanoma, head and neck, liver or kidney cancer. The CDR3 runs from the conserved cysteine through the conserved F or W. Each record gives: V gene, clone size, CDR3 protein. Rows give clone size only sometimes, using once, few, many, or a class for an expanded clone.

TRBV19 | . | CASSLGQGWGTEAFF
TRBV19 | . | CASNGGGQETQYF
TRBV25-1 | . | CASSVSGASYNEQFF
TRBV7-2 | . | CASSIQGHTEAFF
TRBV7-9 | . | CASTLPRQAEMGYTF
TRBV7-2 | . | CASSFQYNSPLHF
TRBV7-2 | . | CASSLVGAAGNTIYF
TRBV7-8 | . | CASSFSSYEQYF
TRBV9 | . | CASSPTTGAGADTQYF
TRBV28 | . | CASSQPRTGNYEQYF
TRBV11-2 | . | CASSLSTGFYEQYF
TRBV4-3 | . | CASSQELSSYNEQFF
TRBV4-1 | . | CASSRLEDTEAFF
TRBV19 | few | CASSGRDRGLRGEKLFF
TRBV7-9 | . | CASSYPTVSYEQYF
TRBV28 | . | CASRSGVSYEQYF
TRBV19 | once | CASSSDRGPNQPQHF
TRBV5-1 | . | CASSGLAGQETQYF
TRBV28 | . | CASSPRGQVEKLFF
TRBV29-1 | . | CSAQIGTGDEKLFF
TRBV5-4 | . | CASSFTSLRGYTF
TRBV7-2 | . | CASSLVNRELFF
TRBV10-3 | . | CAISDHTTGGTEAFF
TRBV6-5 | . | CASSLPGTADTEAFF
TRBV5-1 | . | CASSLRQGSNTGELFF
TRBV27 | . | CASSLGNTQYF
TRBV7-3 | once | CASSYIAAGTGAYNEQFF
TRBV14 | . | CASSPQTGTNEKLFF
TRBV7-8 | . | CASSLEGGQGTQYF
TRBV6-5 | . | CASSAGTGGGYTF
TRBV5-8 | . | CASSWGDSGANVLTF
TRBV7-9 | . | CASSRTGLADYNEQFF
TRBV29-1 | . | CSVERASGRGEQYF
TRBV6-5 | . | CASSLRGVYEQYF
TRBV7-9 | . | CASRPRTAGSEQFF
TRBV7-2 | . | CASTPRTVNSPLHF
TRBV5-1 | few | CASSSRLAGVSDTQYF
TRBV5-4 | . | CASSFGGRGGEDTQYF
TRBV6-5 | . | CASRWTEQETQYF
TRBV30 | . | CAWRWESTDTQYF
TRBV11-2 | . | CASSKGTMNTEAFF
TRBV9 | . | CASSPRGAASTGELFF
TRBV9 | . | CASSVGGRGTLNEQFF
TRBV4-1 | . | CASSQDSARTGYDEQYF
TRBV2 | . | CASSGTGGIYGYTF
TRBV29-1 | . | CSVEKGGNYNEQFF
TRBV28 | . | CASIGTGRNTGELFF
TRBV2 | . | CASSATSGSTNEQFF
TRBV7-9 | . | CASSREYGAGNQPQHF
TRBV7-2 | once | CASSFSRDDFYEQYF
TRBV4-1 | few | CASSRGGLGGMASEAFF
TRBV18 | once | CASSPAPNTGELFF